A single sample gave rise to the 22 T cell receptor beta chains below, sequenced in a study of OX40 agonist ivuxolimab in advanced cancers. Method: immunoSEQ multiplex PCR; TCRdb's copy keeps in-frame clones and lacks some. The table records roughly 67,000 clones, over 80% of them present only once. Sequences were derived from CD4+ or CD8+ T cells sorted from blood, sampled in a trial of the OX40 agonist ivuxolimab. Source of these receptors: an adult with an advanced solid tumor such as melanoma, head and neck, liver or kidney cancer.

This clone is a singleton in its sample. The chain combines TRBV15 with TRBJ2-1; possible D gene TRBD1, 5 bases. This CDR3 has 11 amino acids. V lost 6 bases and J lost 10, with 10 bases in between. CDR1 is LNHNV and CDR2 is YYDKDF in the germline V gene (reference sequence). CDR3 amino acids: CATSQGWEQFF. In DNA, the CDR3 is TGTGCCACCAGTCAGGGATGGGAGCAGTTCTTC.

The CDR3 region has the DNA TGTGCCAGCAGACGTCCGGGGCAGCCTGAAGCTTTCTTT. It encodes CASRRPGQPEAFF. This sequence joins TRBV28 and TRBJ1-1; maybe TRBD1 (5 bases). V was pared by 6 bases and J by 6 bases, with 14 bases between. Germline V gene data show CDR1 as MDHEN and CDR2 as SYDVKM. The CDR3 is 13 residues long.

A few counts support this clone. The J gene is TRBJ1-5, the V gene TRBV19; D gene ambiguous. The V gene lost 2 bases and the J gene lost 1 base, with 3 bases spanning the gap. The germline gives CDR1 LNHDA, CDR2 SQIVND (reference sequence). This CDR3 contains 13 residues. Here the CDR3 DNA reads TGTGCCAGTAGTATAACGAGCAATCAGCCCCAGCATTTT. This codes for CASSITSNQPQHF.

The rearrangement uses TRBV7-8 and TRBJ2-7, with 11 bases that match TRBD2. The trim removed 5 bases at V and 4 bases at J, leaving 1 base unmatched. Germline V gives CDR1 SGHVS, CDR2 FQNEAQ. The CDR3 runs to 13 residues. CDR3 in DNA: TGTGCCAGCAGCACTAGCGGGAGTTACGAGCAGTACTTC. Translation: CASSTSGSYEQYF.

The rearrangement joins TRBV14 to TRBJ1-2; D not certain. The V gene's germline CDR1 is SGHDN and CDR2 FVKESK. Trimming shortened V by 0 bases and J by 4 bases, and 3 bases separated the two germline ends. This CDR3 is built from 12 residues. In nucleotides, the CDR3 is TGTGCCAGCAGCCAAGATGGCTATGGCTACACCTTC. As protein: CASSQDGYGYTF. The complete variable domain, with remaining parts taken from reference TRBV14 and TRBJ1-2, reads EAGVTQFPSHSVIEKGQTVTLRCDPISGHDNLYWYRRVMGKEIKFLLHFVKESKQDESGMPNNRFLAERTGGTYSTLKVQPAELEDSGVYFCASSQDGYGYTFGSGTRLTVV.

This clone was detected a few times. The chain couples TRBV7-3 to TRBJ1-3; D gene unclear. The CDR3 totals 17 residues. With 3 bases removed from V and 0 bases from J, the gap between germline ends came to 15 bases. Looked up from germline, CDR1 is SGHTA and CDR2 is FQGTGA. Here the CDR3 DNA reads TGTGCCAGCAGCTTTGAGGGTCCGACCTTCTCTGGAAACACCATATATTTT. Translated: CASSFEGPTFSGNTIYF.

The table lists this clone with a few counts. The gene calls are TRBV20-1 and TRBJ1-5; D gene uncertain. The germline CDR1 and CDR2 sequences are DFQATT and SNEGSKA (reference sequence). Trimming cost V 5 bases and J 12 bases, with 8 bases left between them. The CDR3 runs to 9 residues. DNA of the CDR3: TGCAGTGCTCAGATCCTCCAGCATTTT. This sequence encodes CSAQILQHF.

This clone was seen only once. This chain connects TRBV27 to TRBJ2-6, with TRBD1 matching over 7 bases. The CDR3 contains 18 residues. V was pared by 3 bases and J by 0 bases, with 8 bases of the junction left unmatched. In germline, CDR1 is MNHEY, CDR2 SMNVEV (reference sequence). The CDR3 sequence is CASSFTGAKHSGANVLTF. The CDR3 DNA follows: TGTGCCAGCAGTTTTACAGGGGCGAAACACTCTGGGGCCAACGTCCTGACTTTC.

CDR3 DNA: TGCAGCGCTAGTACCGGGACAGGGACCTACGAGCAGTACTTC. Translated, it gives CSASTGTGTYEQYF. This chain links TRBV29-1 with TRBJ2-7; 9 nucleotides align to TRBD1. CDR3 length: 14 amino acids. After removal of 7 bases from V and 2 bases from J, the junction contained 9 bases not matched to a gene. Germline CDR1 reads SQVTM; CDR2 reads ANQGSEA.

The chain uses TRBV5-1 and TRBJ1-2, with TRBD1 as a possible D gene (5 bases). This CDR3 has 15 amino acids. Germline lookup yields CDR1 SGHRS and CDR2 YFSETQ. V dropped 0 bases and J dropped 0 bases, with 9 bases sitting between them. CDR3 protein: CASSLAAGTNYGYTF. The CDR3 bases are TGCGCCAGCAGCTTGGCCGCAGGGACTAACTATGGCTACACCTTC.

The chain has TRBV27 and TRBJ1-6; D is undetermined. Trimming shortened V by 5 bases and J by 5 bases, and 10 bases separated the two germline ends. The germline gives CDR1 MNHEY, CDR2 SMNVEV (reference sequence). The CDR3 spans 14 residues. The chain's CDR3 is CASSPAENNSPLHF. In nucleotides, the CDR3 is TGTGCCAGCAGTCCGGCCGAAAATAATTCACCCCTCCACTTT.

The V and J genes are TRBV2 and TRBJ1-2; D perhaps matches TRBD1 (6 bases). The CDR3 is made up of 12 amino acids. Deletions cut 1 base from V and 8 bases from J, with 8 bases between. Germline CDR1 reads SNHLY; CDR2 reads FYNNEI. This CDR3 is CASSEDRVGYTF. The CDR3 nucleotides are TGTGCCAGCAGTGAAGACAGGGTCGGCTACACCTTC.

The chain links TRBV7-2 to TRBJ1-4, with D unclear. V dropped 5 bases and J dropped 4 bases, with 14 bases sitting between them. Per the germline V gene, CDR1 is SGHTA and CDR2 is FQGNSA. CDR3 size: 15 residues. For the CDR3, the DNA is TGTGCCAGCAGCGGGTTTGGCCGGGTTAATGAAAAACTGTTTTTT. Encoded protein: CASSGFGRVNEKLFF.

The genes are TRBV19 and TRBJ2-1, with D possibly TRBD2 on 6 matching bases. Germline V gene data show CDR1 as LNHDA and CDR2 as SQIVND (reference sequence). V was cut by 3 bases and J by 7 bases, with 19 bases left in between. This CDR3 spans 16 amino acids. CDR3 bases: TGTGCCAGTAGTATTCCGGGACTGGGGCGGATGAATGAGCAGTTCTTC. It yields the protein CASSIPGLGRMNEQFF.

The chain uses TRBV5-1 and TRBJ1-1; unclear D gene. From germline, CDR1 is SGHRS and CDR2 YFSETQ. This CDR3 contains 13 residues. Trimming pared 7 bases from V and 1 base from J, leaving 11 bases between. CDR3 loop: CASEGEGNTEAFF. As DNA, the CDR3 is TGCGCCAGCGAGGGTGAGGGGAACACTGAAGCTTTCTTT.

The chain joins TRBV30 to TRBJ1-5; D is undetermined. The CDR3 is 13 amino acids. The germline CDR1 and CDR2 sequences are GTSNPN and SVGIG (reference sequence). Trimming left V 2 bases short and J 5 bases short, with 10 bases between. The DNA for the CDR3 is TGTGCCTGGAGTCCGAGGGCTTATCAGCCCCAGCATTTT. This gives the protein CAWSPRAYQPQHF.

The chain couples TRBV27 to TRBJ1-2; 7 bases are a match to TRBD1. The CDR3 spans 13 residues. Trimming removed 6 bases from V and 6 bases from J; junction bases left unmatched: 7. Per germline, CDR1 MNHEY and CDR2 SMNVEV (reference sequence). The CDR3 DNA reads TGTGCCAGCAGGGGGGGGACAGCCGATGGCTACACCTTC. Its protein product is CASRGGTADGYTF.

This clone was detected only a few times. This chain uses TRBV11-2 with TRBJ1-2, with 9 nucleotides matching TRBD1. The germline gives CDR1 SGHAT, CDR2 FQNNGV. CDR3 size: 14 residues. The J segment lost 4 bases and the V segment lost 3 bases, leaving 3 bases of the junction unmatched. CDR3 amino acids: CASSLDRGSYGYTF. CDR3 DNA: TGTGCCAGCAGCTTGGACAGGGGAAGCTATGGCTACACCTTC.

V gene TRBV6-5 combines with J gene TRBJ2-5; the D gene is possibly TRBD2 (5 bases). Trimming cost V 7 bases and J 4 bases, with 16 bases left between them. This CDR3 is 14 amino acids long. The V gene's germline CDR1 is MNHEY and CDR2 SVGAGI. The DNA for the CDR3 is TGTGCCAGCACCGCGTGGAGCGGTATAGAGACCCAGTACTTC. The encoded protein is CASTAWSGIETQYF.

The chain recombines TRBV28 with TRBJ2-3; 14 nucleotides match TRBD2. This CDR3 region has 18 residues. CDR1 is MDHEN, CDR2 SYDVKM, per germline. V lost 4 bases to trimming and J lost 4 bases; unmatched junction nucleotides: 10. In DNA, the CDR3 is TGTGCCAGCAGTTCACCGGCGACTAGCGGGAGGGCCGCAGATACGCAGTATTTT. It yields the protein CASSSPATSGRAADTQYF.

The J gene is TRBJ2-7, the V gene TRBV6-1; D remains ambiguous. This CDR3 contains 14 residues. From germline, CDR1 is MNHNS and CDR2 SASEGT. Trimming took off 6 bases at V and 1 base at J, with 13 bases between the two ends. DNA for the CDR3: TGTGCCAGCAGCCCTCGGGCGCCGTCCTACGAGCAGTACTTC. This translates into CASSPRAPSYEQYF.

The chain recombines TRBV2 with TRBJ2-1; D ambiguous. CDR3 length: 14 amino acids. The V gene's germline CDR1 is SNHLY and CDR2 FYNNEI. V was shortened by 7 bases and J by 2 bases, with 12 bases between the two germline ends. The chain's CDR3 is CASKIAEAYNEQFF. The CDR3 DNA reads as TGTGCCAGCAAAATAGCCGAGGCCTACAATGAGCAGTTCTTC.